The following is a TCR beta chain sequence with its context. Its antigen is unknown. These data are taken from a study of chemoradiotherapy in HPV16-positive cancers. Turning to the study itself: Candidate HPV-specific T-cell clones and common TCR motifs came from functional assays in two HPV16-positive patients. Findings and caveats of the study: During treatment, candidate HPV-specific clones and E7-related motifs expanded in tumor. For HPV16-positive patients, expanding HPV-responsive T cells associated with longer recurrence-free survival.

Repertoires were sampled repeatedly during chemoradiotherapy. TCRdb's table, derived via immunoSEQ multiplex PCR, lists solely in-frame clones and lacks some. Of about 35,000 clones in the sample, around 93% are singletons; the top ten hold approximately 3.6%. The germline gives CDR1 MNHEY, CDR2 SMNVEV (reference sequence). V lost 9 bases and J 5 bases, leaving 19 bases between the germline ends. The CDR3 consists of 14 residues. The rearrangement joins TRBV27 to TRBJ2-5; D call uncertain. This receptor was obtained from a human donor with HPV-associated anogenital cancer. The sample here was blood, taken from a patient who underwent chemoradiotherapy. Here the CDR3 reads CARMGQVSAETQYF. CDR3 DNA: TGTGCCAGAATGGGTCAGGTATCCGCGGAGACCCAGTACTTC.